A single T cell receptor beta chain is shown here with its context. In the original processing: Estimates of nucleated cell counts were drawn from the amplification of reference gene primers. Profiling relied on immunoSEQ multiplex PCR, and the TCRdb table lists in-frame clones only, not all of them. From that table come the V and J calls and clone size; the DNA was used to work out D and trimming. The data contain roughly 66,000 clones, approximately 82% of them singletons. These data come from a study of blood T cell repertoires in COVID-19. Overall study: Material from acute and convalescent COVID-19 was sourced from the United States, Italy and Spain. Sample material is recorded as cDNA or gDNA derived from T cells, B-cell-depleted T cells, or PBMCs.

Germline CDR1 and CDR2: SGHTA and FQGNSA. This CDR3 spans 14 amino acids. Trimming stripped 1 base from V and 3 bases from J, with 9 bases between. The sequenced sample consisted of peripheral blood. The gene calls are TRBV7-2 and TRBJ2-5, with D tentatively TRBD2 (5 bases). This clonotype originated in a man in his 60s with acute or convalescent COVID-19. The CDR3 loop reads CASSLVVSEETQYF. The CDR3 nucleotides are TGTGCCAGCAGCTTAGTCGTTAGCGAAGAGACCCAGTACTTC.